The rows below give T cell receptor beta chains drawn from one sample of a study of shared clonotypes between healthy human individuals. Assay used: immunoSEQ multiplex PCR; TCRdb lists only in-frame clones, some missing. The profile shows 980,000 or so clones, less than 85% of them singletons. The sequenced material came from memory CD4+ T cells sorted from blood. The receptors originated from a young man in good health. Each CDR3 is given with its conserved first and last residue. A D gene is named only where the DNA matches it firmly. Clone size is stated in some rows and not others, as once, few, many or a class when expanded.

v_gene,abundance,j_gene,d_gene,CDR3aa,CDR3nt
TRBV10-3,-,TRBJ1-3,TRBD1,CATDAGDRPSGNTIYF,TGTGCCACCGATGCTGGGGACAGGCCCTCTGGAAACACCATATATTTT
TRBV28,many,TRBJ2-2,-,CATRRTNTGELFF,TGTGCCACTCGACGGACGAACACCGGGGAGCTGTTTTTT
TRBV18,-,TRBJ1-5,-,CASSTGTPNQPQHF,TGTGCCAGCTCGACCGGGACACCAAATCAGCCCCAGCATTTT
TRBV5-1,-,TRBJ1-1,-,CASSLEAGRVGTEAFF,TGCGCCAGCAGCTTGGAGGCAGGGAGGGTGGGGACTGAAGCTTTCTTT
TRBV7-2,once,TRBJ2-2,-,CASSLVSPGGELFF,TGTGCCAGCAGCTTGGTTTCCCCCGGCGGGGAGCTGTTTTTT
TRBV7-7,-,TRBJ1-4,TRBD1,CASSSGTGQNEKLFF,TGTGCTAGCAGCTCCGGGACAGGGCAAAATGAAAAACTGTTTTTT
TRBV6-5,-,TRBJ1-1,-,CASKRREPTEAFF,TGTGCCAGCAAACGTAGGGAGCCCACTGAAGCTTTCTTT
TRBV5-1,-,TRBJ2-5,-,CASSPEGGLWETQYF,TGCGCCAGCAGCCCGGAGGGGGGCCTCTGGGAGACCCAGTACTTC
TRBV6-5,-,TRBJ2-7,-,CASRDTYEQYF,TGTGCCAGCCGCGACACCTACGAGCAGTACTTC
TRBV9,-,TRBJ1-5,-,CASSVGQGSNQPQHF,TGTGCCAGCAGCGTAGGCCAGGGAAGCAATCAGCCCCAGCATTTT
TRBV28,-,TRBJ2-7,TRBD2,CASNPFGLAGVCEQYF,TGTGCCAGCAACCCCTTCGGGCTAGCGGGGGTCTGCGAGCAGTACTTC
TRBV7-9,-,TRBJ1-1,TRBD1,CASSFFTGVNTEAFF,TGTGCCAGCAGCTTCTTCACAGGGGTGAACACTGAAGCTTTCTTT
TRBV2,-,TRBJ2-7,-,CASSGIGKLSRGHYEQYF,TGTGCCAGCAGTGGGATAGGGAAATTATCCCGAGGACACTACGAGCAGTACTTC
TRBV20-1,-,TRBJ2-7,-,CSAPKLYEQYF,TGCAGTGCTCCGAAGCTCTACGAGCAGTACTTC
TRBV10-2,-,TRBJ2-7,TRBD2,CASSEIGRAKTYEQYF,TGCGCCAGCAGTGAGATTGGGAGGGCCAAGACCTACGAGCAGTACTTC
TRBV4-3,-,TRBJ1-4,-,CASSPTTPGTEKLFF,TGCGCCAGCAGCCCGACCACTCCAGGGACTGAAAAACTGTTTTTT
TRBV11-2,few,TRBJ1-2,-,CASSLDSINYGYTF,TGTGCCAGCAGCTTAGACAGTATTAACTATGGCTACACCTTC
TRBV11-3,-,TRBJ1-2,-,CASSLVPGGYGYTF,TGTGCCAGCAGCTTAGTTCCGGGAGGCTATGGCTACACCTTC